The 9 T cell receptor beta chains given below trace back to one sample, sequenced in a study of T cells after yellow fever vaccination (dated by TCRdb to about 2019). The treatment or condition label corresponds to: live attenuated yellow fever vaccine strain. The library came from 5' RACE. The listed sequencing device is Illumina NovaSeq 6000. Starting from the raw public reads, TCRdb applied fastp trimming at Q25, assembled clones with MiXCR and retained in-frame beta chains. Here each entry gathers all rows of one CDR3 protein and keeps the most common genes and DNA. The sample data list roughly 350,000 distinct CDR3 sequences, and approximately 4% of these were observed just once. Around 23% of the sample is taken by the ten largest. This material consisted of PBMCs, taken 5 days after the yellow fever booster vaccination. The receptors here all came from a man aged 18-30 years who received the YFV17D yellow fever vaccine.

The rearrangement uses TRBV18 and TRBJ2-7; D gene ambiguous. Germline assignment: CDR1 KGHSH and CDR2 LQKENI. The V end lost 2 bases, the J end lost 3 bases, and 11 bases lay between the germline ends. The CDR3 contains 14 residues. CDR3 sequence: CASSPGVGIYEQYF. The CDR3 DNA reads TGTGCCAGCTCACCAGGGGTGGGGATCTACGAGCAGTACTTC.

At least ten counts were recorded for this clonotype. The rearrangement links TRBV5-1 to TRBJ2-1; D uncertain. Trimming shortened V by 4 bases and J by 5 bases, and 10 bases separated the two germline ends. CDR1 and CDR2 (germline): SGHRS, YFSETQ. The CDR3 totals 13 residues. The CDR3 DNA follows: TGCGCCAGCAGCCCAACCGTCCACAATGAGCAGTTCTTC. It is translated as CASSPTVHNEQFF.

Ten or more counts support this clonotype. J is TRBJ2-1 and V is TRBV3-1; TRBD1 matches at 9 bases. The CDR3 runs to 14 residues. Germline V gene data show CDR1 as LGHDT and CDR2 as YNNKEL (reference sequence). The V segment lost 4 bases and the J segment 6 bases; nucleotides outside the gene matches: 4. Here the CDR3 DNA reads TGTGCCAGCAGCCCGGAGGACAGGGGCAATGAGCAGTTCTTC. Translating it yields CASSPEDRGNEQFF.

The CDR3 DNA reads TGTGCCAGCAGCCACATGCCGGGACAGGGGTCTGGGGCCAACGTCCTGACTTTC. Translating it yields CASSHMPGQGSGANVLTF. The chain joins TRBV7-9 to TRBJ2-6, with 10 bases aligning to TRBD1. CDR1 and CDR2 (germline): SEHNR, FQNEAQ (reference sequence). V lost 5 bases, J lost 1 base, and 8 bases stayed unmatched. CDR3 length: 18 residues.

The sample holds many counts of this clonotype. The chain couples TRBV25-1 to TRBJ2-2, with 7 nucleotides matching TRBD1. The length of the CDR3 is 13 residues. V lost 2 bases to trimming and J lost 6 bases; unmatched junction nucleotides: 0. Looked up from germline, CDR1 is MGHDK and CDR2 is SYGVNS. The CDR3 reads CASSEQGAGELFF. Here the CDR3 DNA reads TGTGCCAGCAGTGAACAGGGGGCCGGGGAGCTGTTTTTT.

This clonotype has only a few counts. J is TRBJ2-7 and V is TRBV3-1; 8 positions agree with TRBD2. Germline CDR1 reads LGHDT; CDR2 reads YNNKEL (reference sequence). V shed 0 bases, J shed 9 bases, and the junction held 7 bases outside the gene matches. The CDR3 has 14 amino acids. CDR3 loop: CASSQEGLDGGQYF. The CDR3 DNA reads as TGTGCCAGCAGCCAAGAGGGACTAGACGGGGGGCAGTACTTC.

The rearrangement joins TRBV12-5 to TRBJ1-2, with a weak D call TRBD1 (5 bases). From germline, CDR1 is LGHNT and CDR2 FRNRAP. The CDR3 runs to 16 residues. Trimming cost V 0 bases and J 4 bases, with 15 bases left between them. The CDR3 protein is CASGLVLDSSGYGYTF. The CDR3 DNA sequence: TGTGCTAGTGGTTTGGTATTAGACAGCTCCGGCTATGGCTACACCTTC.

This clonotype was found a few times. This sequence joins TRBV3-1 and TRBJ2-5; D ambiguous. Trimming removed 3 bases at V and 5 bases at J, with 10 bases between. Germline V CDR1 and CDR2: LGHDT, YNNKEL (reference sequence). The CDR3 consists of 13 residues. The CDR3 coding sequence is TGTGCCAGCAGCCATAAGTCAGAGGAGACCCAGTACTTC. Its protein product is CASSHKSEETQYF.

The sample holds many counts of this clonotype. This rearrangement joins TRBV12-3 or TRBV12-4 to TRBJ2-1, with D possibly being TRBD1 (5 bases). V lost 7 bases and J lost 4, with 14 bases in between. CDR3 length equals 14 residues. For the CDR3, the DNA is TGTGCCAGCATCCAGGGATCACCTTACAATGAGCAGTTCTTC. Protein product: CASIQGSPYNEQFF.